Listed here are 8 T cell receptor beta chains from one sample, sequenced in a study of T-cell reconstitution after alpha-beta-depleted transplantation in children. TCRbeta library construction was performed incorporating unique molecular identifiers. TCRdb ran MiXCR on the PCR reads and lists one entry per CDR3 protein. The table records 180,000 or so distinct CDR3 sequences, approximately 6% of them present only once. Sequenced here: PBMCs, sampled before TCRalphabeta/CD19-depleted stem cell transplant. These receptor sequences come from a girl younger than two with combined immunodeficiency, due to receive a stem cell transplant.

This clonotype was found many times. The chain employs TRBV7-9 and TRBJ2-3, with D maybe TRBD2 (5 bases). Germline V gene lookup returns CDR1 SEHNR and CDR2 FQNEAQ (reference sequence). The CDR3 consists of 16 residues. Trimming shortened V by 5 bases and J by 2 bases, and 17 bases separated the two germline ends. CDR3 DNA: TGTGCCAGCAGCCACTTAATTCGGGATGCCACAGATACGCAGTATTTT. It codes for CASSHLIRDATDTQYF.

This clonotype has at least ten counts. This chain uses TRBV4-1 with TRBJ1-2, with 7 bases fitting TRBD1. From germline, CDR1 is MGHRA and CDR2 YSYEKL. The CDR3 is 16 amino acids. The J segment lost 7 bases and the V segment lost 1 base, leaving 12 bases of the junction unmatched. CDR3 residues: CASSQAAVTGRRGYTF. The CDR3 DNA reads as TGCGCCAGCAGCCAAGCGGCCGTGACAGGGCGGCGTGGCTACACCTTC.

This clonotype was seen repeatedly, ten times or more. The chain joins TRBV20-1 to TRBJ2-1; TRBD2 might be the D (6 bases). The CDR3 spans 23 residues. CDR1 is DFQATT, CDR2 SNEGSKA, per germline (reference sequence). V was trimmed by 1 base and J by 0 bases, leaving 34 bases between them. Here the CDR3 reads CSARGGWRAGLLDPSPSYNEQFF. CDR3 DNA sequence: TGCAGTGCTAGAGGAGGGTGGCGGGCGGGGCTCCTAGATCCTAGCCCCTCCTACAATGAGCAGTTCTTC.

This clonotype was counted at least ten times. CDR3: CASSEALQGWDNEQFF. The CDR3 DNA reads TGTGCCAGCAGTGAAGCGTTACAGGGTTGGGACAATGAGCAGTTCTTC. J is TRBJ2-1 and V is TRBV6-1; D is perhaps TRBD1 (6 bases). Germline assignment: CDR1 MNHNS and CDR2 SASEGT. The length of the CDR3 is 16 residues. Between the trimmed V and J ends, which lost 0 bases and 5 bases, there was a span of 14 bases.

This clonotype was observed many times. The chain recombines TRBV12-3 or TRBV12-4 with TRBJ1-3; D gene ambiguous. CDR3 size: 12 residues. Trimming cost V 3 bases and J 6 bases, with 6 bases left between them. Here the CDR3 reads CASSFFQNTIYF. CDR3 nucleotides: TGTGCCAGCAGTTTCTTTCAAAACACCATATATTTT.

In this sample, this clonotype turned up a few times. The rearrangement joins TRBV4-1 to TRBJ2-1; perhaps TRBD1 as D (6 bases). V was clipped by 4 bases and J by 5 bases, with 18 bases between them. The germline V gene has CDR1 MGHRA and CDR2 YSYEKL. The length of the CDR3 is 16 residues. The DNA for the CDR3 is TGCGCCAGCAGCCGACAGGCTTACGACCAAGACAATGAGCAGTTCTTC. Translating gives CASSRQAYDQDNEQFF.

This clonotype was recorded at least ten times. The CDR3 sequence: CASSVQDYEQYF. The CDR3 DNA is TGTGCCAGCAGTGTGCAGGACTACGAGCAGTACTTC. The chain links TRBV2 to TRBJ2-7; no definite D call. V shed 4 bases and J shed 3 bases, with 7 bases lying between them. Germline V CDR1 and CDR2: SNHLY, FYNNEI. The CDR3 totals 12 residues.

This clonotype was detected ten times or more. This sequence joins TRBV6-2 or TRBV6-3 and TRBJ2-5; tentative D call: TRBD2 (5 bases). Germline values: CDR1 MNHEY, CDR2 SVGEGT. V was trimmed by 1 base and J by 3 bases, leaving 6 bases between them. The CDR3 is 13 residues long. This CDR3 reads CASSYFGEETQYF. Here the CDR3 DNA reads TGTGCCAGCAGTTACTTCGGGGAAGAGACCCAGTACTTC.